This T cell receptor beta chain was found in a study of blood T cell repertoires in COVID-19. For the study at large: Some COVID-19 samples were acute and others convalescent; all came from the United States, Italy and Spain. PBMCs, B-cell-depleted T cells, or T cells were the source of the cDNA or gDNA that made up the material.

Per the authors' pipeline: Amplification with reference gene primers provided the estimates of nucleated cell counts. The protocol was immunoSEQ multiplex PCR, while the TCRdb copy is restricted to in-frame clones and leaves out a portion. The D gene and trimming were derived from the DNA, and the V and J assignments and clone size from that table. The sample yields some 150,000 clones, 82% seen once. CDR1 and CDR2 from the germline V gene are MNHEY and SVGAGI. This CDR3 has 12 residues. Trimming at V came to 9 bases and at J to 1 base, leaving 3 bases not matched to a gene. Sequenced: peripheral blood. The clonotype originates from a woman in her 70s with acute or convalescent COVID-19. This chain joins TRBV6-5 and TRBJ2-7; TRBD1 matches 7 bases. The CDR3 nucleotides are TGTGCCAGTGGGGGACAGTCCTACGAGCAGTACTTC. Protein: CASGGQSYEQYF.